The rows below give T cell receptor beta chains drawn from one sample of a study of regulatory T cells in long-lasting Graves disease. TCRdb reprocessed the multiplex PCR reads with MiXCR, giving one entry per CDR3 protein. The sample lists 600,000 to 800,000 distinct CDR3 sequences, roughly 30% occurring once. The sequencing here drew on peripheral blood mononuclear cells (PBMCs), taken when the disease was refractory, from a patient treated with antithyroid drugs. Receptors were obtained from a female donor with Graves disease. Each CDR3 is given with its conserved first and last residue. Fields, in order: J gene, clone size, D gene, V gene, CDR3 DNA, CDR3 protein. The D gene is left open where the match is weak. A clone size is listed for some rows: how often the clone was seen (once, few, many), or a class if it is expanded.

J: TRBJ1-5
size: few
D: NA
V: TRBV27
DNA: TGTGCCAGCAGGTCCGGGGGGCAAAGCAATCAGCCCCAGCATTTT
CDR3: CASRSGGQSNQPQHF

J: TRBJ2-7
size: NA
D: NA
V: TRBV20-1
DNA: TGCAGTGCTAGAACCTCAAGCTCCTACGAGCAGTACTTC
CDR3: CSARTSSSYEQYF

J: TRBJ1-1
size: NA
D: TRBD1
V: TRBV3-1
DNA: TGTGCCAGCAGCCCCCGGGACAGGGCTCGGCCTGAAGCTTTCTTT
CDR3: CASSPRDRARPEAFF

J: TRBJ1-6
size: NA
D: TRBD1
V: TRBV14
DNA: TGTGCCAGCAGCCAAGCACAGGGGGGTAATTCACCCCTCCACTTT
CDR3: CASSQAQGGNSPLHF

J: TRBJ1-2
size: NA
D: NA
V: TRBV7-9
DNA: TGTGCCAGCAGCCCGGGCGAAGGGGTGCCTTTTGGCTACACCTTC
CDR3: CASSPGEGVPFGYTF

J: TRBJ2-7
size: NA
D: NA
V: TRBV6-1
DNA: TGTGCCAGCAGTCCCTGGAGGAGGGAGCAGTACTTC
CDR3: CASSPWRREQYF

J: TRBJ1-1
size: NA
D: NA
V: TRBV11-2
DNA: TGTGCCAGCAGCGTTCCGGGACGGGGGGACACTGAAGCTTTCTTT
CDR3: CASSVPGRGDTEAFF

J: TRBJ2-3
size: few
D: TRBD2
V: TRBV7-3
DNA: TGTGCCAGCAGCCGGACTAGCGGGAAAGATACGCAGTATTTT
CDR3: CASSRTSGKDTQYF

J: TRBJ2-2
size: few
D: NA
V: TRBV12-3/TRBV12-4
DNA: TGTGCCAGCAGCCGCGCGGCCGGGGAGCTGTTTTTT
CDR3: CASSRAAGELFF

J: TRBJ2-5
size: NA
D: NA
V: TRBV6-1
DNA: TGTGCCAGCAGTGCTCAGCAAGAGACCCAGTACTTC
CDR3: CASSAQQETQYF

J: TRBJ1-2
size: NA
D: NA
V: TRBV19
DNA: TGTGCCAGTAGGCCTCAGGGATCTAACTATGGCTACACCTTC
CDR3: CASRPQGSNYGYTF

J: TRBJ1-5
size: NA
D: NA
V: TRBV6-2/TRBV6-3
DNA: TGTGCCAGCAGTTACAGATTTAATCAGCCCCAGCATTTT
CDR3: CASSYRFNQPQHF

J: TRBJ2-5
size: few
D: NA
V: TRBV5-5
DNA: TGTGCCAGCAGCAGGGAGGGGGCAGAAGAGACCCAGTACTTC
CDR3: CASSREGAEETQYF

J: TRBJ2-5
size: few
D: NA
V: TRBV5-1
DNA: TGCGCCAGCAGCTTGTATCAGGGCCCAGAGACCCAGTACTTC
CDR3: CASSLYQGPETQYF

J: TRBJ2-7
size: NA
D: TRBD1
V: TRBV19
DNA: TGTGCCAGTAGTATAGTGGACAGGGTCTACGAGCAGTACTTC
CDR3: CASSIVDRVYEQYF

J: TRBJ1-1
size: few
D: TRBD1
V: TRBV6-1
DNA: TGTGCCAGCAGTGCCCGGACAGGGTGGAACACTGAAGCTTTCTTT
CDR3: CASSARTGWNTEAFF

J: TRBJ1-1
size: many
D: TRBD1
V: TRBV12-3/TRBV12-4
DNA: TGTGCCAGCAGTTTTGGGCGGGACAGACCGAACACTGAAGCTTTCTTT
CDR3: CASSFGRDRPNTEAFF

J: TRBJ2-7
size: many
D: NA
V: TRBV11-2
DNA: TGTGCCAGCAGTCAACGGACAAACTACGAGCAGTACTTC
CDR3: CASSQRTNYEQYF

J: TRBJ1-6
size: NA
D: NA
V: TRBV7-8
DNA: TGTGCCAGCAGCCGGGACGCGTCAATGCTACCCCTCCACTTT
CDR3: CASSRDASMLPLHF

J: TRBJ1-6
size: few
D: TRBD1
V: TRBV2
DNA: TGTGCCAGCACCTCGCTGGGACAGCCGGGATCACCCCTCCACTTT
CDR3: CASTSLGQPGSPLHF

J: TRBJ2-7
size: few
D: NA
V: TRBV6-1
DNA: TGTGCCAGCAGTAGACCGTCGACAGAGCTATCCTACGAGCAGTACTTC
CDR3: CASSRPSTELSYEQYF